The rows below give T cell receptor beta chains drawn from one sample of a study of blood T cell repertoires in COVID-19. Sequenced by immunoSEQ multiplex PCR; TCRdb stores in-frame clones only, minus some. Of some 370,000 clones in the sample, 87% are singletons; the top ten hold 10%. Sequencing was done on a sample of peripheral blood. The receptors shown here come from a woman aged 25 to 39 with COVID-19, enrolled during active disease. CDR3s include the opening cysteine and the closing phenylalanine or tryptophan. The D gene is left open where the match is weak. The size entry is marked missing in some rows and otherwise reads once, few, many or a size class.

d_call: TRBD1
j_call: TRBJ2-2
clone_size: few
v_call: TRBV7-8
cdr3_length: 14
cdr3_nt: TGTGCCAGCAGCAGGACAGGGGGCACCGGGGAGCTGTTTTTT
cdr3_aa: CASSRTGGTGELFF

d_call: TRBD1
j_call: TRBJ2-7
clone_size: .
v_call: TRBV10-2
cdr3_length: 13
cdr3_nt: TGCGCCAGCAGCGGGGACAGCTTGTACGAGCAGTACTTC
cdr3_aa: CASSGDSLYEQYF

d_call: .
j_call: TRBJ2-7
clone_size: .
v_call: TRBV28
cdr3_length: 13
cdr3_nt: TGTGCCAGCAGGTGGAGGGGGCGAAACGAGCAGTACTTC
cdr3_aa: CASRWRGRNEQYF

d_call: .
j_call: TRBJ1-1
clone_size: .
v_call: TRBV9
cdr3_length: 15
cdr3_nt: TGTGCCAGCAGCGTAGCTCAGGGCCGGAACACTGAAGCTTTCTTT
cdr3_aa: CASSVAQGRNTEAFF

d_call: .
j_call: TRBJ2-3
clone_size: .
v_call: TRBV19
cdr3_length: 17
cdr3_nt: TGTGCCAGTAGCCAGTCGGGATGGCGAGCTAGCACAGATACGCAGTATTTT
cdr3_aa: CASSQSGWRASTDTQYF

d_call: TRBD1
j_call: TRBJ2-2
clone_size: .
v_call: TRBV29-1
cdr3_length: 18
cdr3_nt: TGCAGCGTTGAAGATCCTTTCAACAGGGGAAGGGACACCGGGGAGCTGTTTTTT
cdr3_aa: CSVEDPFNRGRDTGELFF

d_call: .
j_call: TRBJ2-3
clone_size: .
v_call: TRBV6-6
cdr3_length: 15
cdr3_nt: TGTGCCAGCAGTTACTCGTCTAGGAGCACAGATACGCAGTATTTT
cdr3_aa: CASSYSSRSTDTQYF

d_call: TRBD2
j_call: TRBJ2-5
clone_size: .
v_call: TRBV7-7
cdr3_length: 16
cdr3_nt: TGTGCTAGCAGCTTAGGGAGCGGGAGTACCGGAGAGACCCAGTACTTC
cdr3_aa: CASSLGSGSTGETQYF

d_call: TRBD2
j_call: TRBJ2-1
clone_size: .
v_call: TRBV9
cdr3_length: 17
cdr3_nt: TGTGCCAGCAGCGTAGTGGGGACTAGCGGGAGGGTAGGTGAGCAGTTCTTC
cdr3_aa: CASSVVGTSGRVGEQFF

d_call: .
j_call: TRBJ2-4
clone_size: once
v_call: TRBV7-2
cdr3_length: 13
cdr3_nt: TGTGCCAGCAGTTCCGAAGTCAGGACAATTCAGTACTTC
cdr3_aa: CASSSEVRTIQYF